The clone carrying this TCR beta chain has a single count. This sample was included in a study of control samples from healthy donors and cancer patients. The assay was immunoSEQ multiplex PCR, and TCRdb's table has in-frame clones only and misses some. This sample yields 84,000 or so clones, of which 75% to 85% are seen a single time; roughly 10% belongs to the top ten. The germline V gene has CDR1 MDHEN and CDR2 SYDVKM. The CDR3 spans 14 residues. With V trimmed by 2 bases and J by 9 bases, 7 bases remained unmatched. Specimen: PBMCs. This clonotype originated in a man in his sixties with head and neck cancer. V and J are TRBV28 and TRBJ2-1; 7 nucleotides align to TRBD2. CDR3 in amino acids: CASSLTSAGGEQFF. CDR3 DNA sequence: TGTGCCAGCAGTTTAACTAGCGCCGGGGGTGAGCAGTTCTTC. Filled out from reference TRBV28 and TRBJ2-1, the complete variable domain reads DVKVTQSSRYLVKRTGEKVFLECVQDMDHENMFWYRQDPGLGLRLIYFSYDVKMKEKGDIPEGYSVSREKKERFSLILESASTNQTSMYLCASSLTSAGGEQFFGPGTRLTVL.